This entry lists 18 T cell receptor beta chains sequenced from one sample in a study of early T cells in non-severe SARS-CoV-2 infection (dated by TCRdb to the early 2020s). Libraries were made using 5' RACE. Sequencer: NextSeq 500. The public reads were reprocessed in TCRdb via fastp at Q25 and MiXCR, keeping in-frame beta chains. Rows matching on CDR3 protein sequence are summarized as one entry with the most common DNA and genes. Within this sample are roughly 34,000 distinct CDR3 sequences, with 6% to 8% of them counted one time only. Together, the top ten hold 20% to 25% of the sample. The starting material was whole blood, obtained at baseline. The receptors shown here come from an adult who was a healthcare worker with PCR-confirmed SARS-CoV-2 infection or an uninfected control (not recorded which).

This clonotype occurred many times. The chain has TRBV20-1 and TRBJ1-5; 7 nucleotides agree with TRBD1. This CDR3 contains 16 residues. V shed 5 bases, J shed 5 bases, and the junction held 15 bases outside the gene matches. Germline CDR1 DFQATT, CDR2 SNEGSKA (reference sequence). This CDR3 is CSAPAAGGGSYQPQHF. Written as DNA, the CDR3 is TGCAGTGCTCCCGCGGCGGGAGGGGGCTCTTATCAGCCCCAGCATTTT.

The rearrangement links TRBV11-2 to TRBJ2-7, with D perhaps TRBD1 (6 bases). This CDR3 has 13 amino acids. Trimming shortened V by 3 bases and J by 3 bases, and 9 bases separated the two germline ends. The V gene's germline CDR1 is SGHAT and CDR2 FQNNGV. CDR3 nucleotide sequence: TGTGCCAGCAGCTTGAACAGGGACTACGAGCAGTACTTC. This gives the protein CASSLNRDYEQYF.

The chain has TRBV7-8 and TRBJ2-3; 7 bases line up with TRBD2. The CDR3 runs to 17 residues. The germline V gene has CDR1 SGHVS and CDR2 FQNEAQ. The J segment lost 6 bases and the V segment lost 5 bases, leaving 17 bases of the junction unmatched. CDR3 nucleotide sequence: TGTGCCAGCAGCCGTGGACGGGGGAGGGCCGAAGCGGATACGCAGTATTTT. Encoded protein: CASSRGRGRAEADTQYF.

This clonotype was seen ten or more times. The V gene is TRBV12-3 or TRBV12-4, the J gene TRBJ1-5, with D uncertain. The CDR3 loop spans 13 amino acids. V gave up 1 base and J gave up 7 bases, with 8 bases separating them. The chain's CDR3 is CASSLEERQPQHF. The DNA of the CDR3 is TGTGCCAGCAGTTTAGAAGAAAGACAGCCCCAGCATTTT.

The gene calls are TRBV11-2 and TRBJ2-7; possible D gene TRBD2, 6 bases. Germline CDR1 and CDR2: SGHAT and FQNNGV. The CDR3 length is 14 residues. V lost 0 bases and J lost 2, with 8 bases in between. For the CDR3, the DNA is TGTGCCAGCAGCTTAGATTGGAGGGCCTACGAGCAGTACTTC. This encodes CASSLDWRAYEQYF.

The chain uses TRBV30 and TRBJ1-4; D ambiguous. CDR3 length: 14 amino acids. In germline, CDR1 is GTSNPN, CDR2 SVGIG (reference sequence). The V and J ends lost 3 bases and 8 bases respectively, with 16 bases between them. CDR3 DNA sequence: TGTGCCTGGAGCCGTCCAGCCCTACCCGAAAAACTGTTTTTT. Translation gives CAWSRPALPEKLFF.

This clonotype was counted between two and nine times. This chain uses TRBV9 with TRBJ2-3, with 10 bases that match TRBD2. The CDR3 is 13 amino acids. Trimming cost V 0 bases and J 10 bases; bases outside gene matches: 2. Per germline, CDR1 SGDLS and CDR2 YYNGEE. The CDR3 nucleotides are TGTGCCAGCAGCGTAGGAGGGACTAGCGCGCAGTATTTT. Protein sequence: CASSVGGTSAQYF.

The rearrangement uses TRBV29-1 and TRBJ2-7, with TRBD1 identical over 9 bases. Germline V lookup: CDR1 SQVTM, CDR2 ANQGSEA. This CDR3 region has 13 residues. V shed 4 bases, J shed 5 bases, and the junction held 6 bases outside the gene matches. CDR3 region: CSVVGDRVNEQYF. As DNA, the CDR3 is TGCAGCGTTGTTGGGGACAGGGTCAACGAGCAGTACTTC.

This clonotype showed up many times. V and J are TRBV14 and TRBJ2-1; D is ambiguous. Trimming shortened V by 0 bases and J by 3 bases, and 12 bases separated the two germline ends. CDR3 length equals 16 residues. Germline CDR1 is SGHDN and CDR2 is FVKESK. CDR3 sequence reads: CASSQDMGIGYNEQFF. For the CDR3, the DNA is TGTGCCAGCAGCCAAGATATGGGAATTGGCTACAATGAGCAGTTCTTC.

This clonotype was recorded at least ten times. The chain uses TRBV6-4 and TRBJ2-1, with 10 bases aligning to TRBD2. The V gene end was trimmed by 0 bases and the J gene end by 2 bases; junction bases not matched to a gene: 1. The CDR3 is 16 residues long. Germline V CDR1 and CDR2: MRHNA, SNTAGT. The CDR3 spells CASSDSAGGPYNEQFF. The CDR3 region has the DNA TGTGCCAGCAGTGACTCAGCGGGAGGGCCCTACAATGAGCAGTTCTTC.

This clonotype was seen repeatedly, ten times or more. The chain couples TRBV4-3 to TRBJ1-4; 8 nucleotides align to TRBD1. Germline trimming cut 2 bases from V and 7 bases from J; bases unmatched to any gene: 3. The V gene's germline CDR1 is LGHNA and CDR2 YSLEER. The CDR3 consists of 14 residues. The CDR3 loop is CASSQRTGLEKLFF. The CDR3 coding sequence is TGCGCCAGCAGCCAAAGGACAGGGCTTGAAAAACTGTTTTTT.

This clonotype was recorded a few times. The rearrangement links TRBV20-1 to TRBJ1-1; D remains unclear. Germline CDR1 and CDR2: DFQATT and SNEGSKA (reference sequence). With 5 bases removed from V and 3 bases from J, the gap between germline ends came to 7 bases. The length of the CDR3 is 11 residues. In DNA, the CDR3 is TGCAGTGCTGGACGGTACACTGAAGCTTTCTTT. It specifies CSAGRYTEAFF.

This clonotype turned up a few times. The genes are TRBV18 and TRBJ2-2; TRBD1 matches at 9 bases. This CDR3 is 18 amino acids long. Germline-derived CDR1 and CDR2 are KGHSH and LQKENI. Losses at the gene ends were 3 bases for V and 4 bases for J; bases not matched to a gene: 12. Here the CDR3 DNA reads TGTGCCAGCTCACCGATCTCTAGTACAGGGGGCAGCACCGGGGAGCTGTTTTTT. It yields the protein CASSPISSTGGSTGELFF.

The chain joins TRBV11-2 to TRBJ2-3; 11 nucleotides match TRBD2. In germline, CDR1 is SGHAT, CDR2 FQNNGV. With 5 bases clipped from V and 2 bases from J, the junction kept 6 bases outside the gene matches. There are 16 residues in the CDR3. In DNA form, the CDR3 reads TGTGCCAGCAGCCTAACGGGACTAGCGGACACAGATACGCAGTATTTT. This codes for CASSLTGLADTDTQYF. Drawing the rest from reference TRBV11-2 and TRBJ2-3, the complete variable domain is EAGVAQSPRYKIIEKRQSVAFWCNPISGHATLYWYQQILGQGPKLLIQFQNNGVVDDSQLPKDRFSAERLKGVDSTLKIQPAKLEDSAVYLCASSLTGLADTDTQYFGPGTRLTVL.

This clonotype was recorded a few times. The chain combines TRBV6-1 with TRBJ2-1, with no clear D. The CDR3 contains 10 residues. CDR1 and CDR2 from the germline V gene are MNHNS and SASEGT. Trimming left V 5 bases short and J 14 bases short, with 10 bases between. CDR3 region: CASSQRIEFF. CDR3 bases: TGTGCCAGCAGTCAACGGATAGAGTTCTTC.

This clonotype was seen a handful of times. The rearrangement links TRBV5-1 to TRBJ2-1; 9 nucleotides match TRBD2. The CDR3 is 16 amino acids. The V gene's germline CDR1 is SGHRS and CDR2 YFSETQ. Trimming cost V 4 bases and J 7 bases; bases outside gene matches: 12. CDR3 coding DNA: TGCGCCAGCAGCCCGGACTTGCTAGCGGGGACTAATGAGCAGTTCTTC. It yields the protein CASSPDLLAGTNEQFF. The variable domain in full, completed from reference TRBV5-1 and TRBJ2-1, reads KAGVTQTPRYLIKTRGQQVTLSCSPISGHRSVSWYQQTPGQGLQFLFEYFSETQRNKGNFPGRFSGRQFSNSRSEMNVSTLELGDSALYLCASSPDLLAGTNEQFFGPGTRLTVL.

CDR3 amino acids: CASYGGNQPQHF. CDR3 bases: TGTGCCAGCTACGGGGGCAATCAGCCCCAGCATTTT. The V and J genes are TRBV28 and TRBJ1-5; the D is unclear. Germline V gives CDR1 MDHEN, CDR2 SYDVKM. CDR3 length: 12 residues. Trimming pared 8 bases from V and 2 bases from J, leaving 7 bases between.

This clonotype was observed many times. The chain combines TRBV3-1 with TRBJ1-1; D is unresolved. Germline V lookup: CDR1 LGHDT, CDR2 YNNKEL (reference sequence). This CDR3 is 14 amino acids long. V was pared by 0 bases and J by 5 bases, with 10 bases between. The DNA for the CDR3 is TGTGCCAGCAGCCAAGAAAGGGTAGGGACTGAAGCTTTCTTT. This translates into CASSQERVGTEAFF.